Each of the 11 T cell receptor beta chains below was sequenced from the same sample in a study of T cells in Graves' hyperthyroidism and ophthalmopathy. Amplification targeted TCR beta CDR3 regions from RNA transcripts. RT-PCR in the first round (using the HTBI primer set) targeted the TCR CDR3. TCRdb re-called the multiplex PCR reads through MiXCR, storing one row per CDR3 protein. The table has around 500,000 distinct CDR3 sequences, about 16% seen once. Sequencing used blood. These receptors originate from a woman aged 25 to 45 with Graves' ophthalmopathy.

This clonotype was observed at least ten times. V and J are TRBV20-1 and TRBJ2-1, with 11 bases identical to TRBD2. The CDR3 is 15 residues long. CDR1 is DFQATT and CDR2 is SNEGSKA in the germline V gene (reference sequence). Trimming removed 5 bases from V and 5 bases from J; junction bases left unmatched: 8. CDR3 nucleotides: TGCAGTGCTGTTCCGGGACTAGCGGCAAACAATGAGCAGTTCTTC. It encodes CSAVPGLAANNEQFF.

The chain uses TRBV10-3 and TRBJ1-2; D may be TRBD1 (5 bases). Germline CDR1 and CDR2: ENHRY and SYGVKD. Trimming stripped 0 bases from V and 1 base from J, with 27 bases between. CDR3 length: 21 amino acids. CDR3: CAISESTLGPMSGDINYGYTF. CDR3 DNA sequence: TGTGCCATCAGTGAGTCGACCTTGGGGCCGATGAGTGGAGATATTAACTATGGCTACACCTTC.

This clonotype was seen at least ten times. This chain connects TRBV27 to TRBJ1-6, with 12 nucleotides matching TRBD1. The V and J ends lost 1 base and 7 bases, in that order; junction bases with no gene match: 2. Germline CDR1 is MNHEY and CDR2 is SMNVEV (reference sequence). This CDR3 is 16 amino acids long. DNA of the CDR3: TGTGCCAGCAGTTTATTGGGGACAGGGGGCAATTCACCCCTCCACTTT. Its protein product is CASSLLGTGGNSPLHF.

The chain combines TRBV6-1 with TRBJ2-2; D is undetermined. V was trimmed by 7 bases and J by 0 bases, leaving 3 bases between them. The CDR3 is made up of 12 amino acids. Germline V lookup: CDR1 MNHNS, CDR2 SASEGT. The CDR3 bases are TGTGCCAGCAAACCGAACACCGGGGAGCTGTTTTTT. Its translation: CASKPNTGELFF.

This clonotype has at least ten counts. The chain couples TRBV4-3 to TRBJ2-3; D is perhaps TRBD2 (6 bases). Germline loops: CDR1 LGHNA, CDR2 YSLEER. CDR3 size: 15 residues. Trimming shortened V by 0 bases and J by 4 bases, and 11 bases separated the two germline ends. The CDR3 here is CASSQDGTAADTQYF. CDR3 nucleotide sequence: TGCGCCAGCAGCCAAGATGGGACTGCAGCAGATACGCAGTATTTT.

This chain uses TRBV18 with TRBJ2-2; a weak D match, TRBD2 (5 bases). The CDR3 contains 16 residues. In germline, CDR1 is KGHSH, CDR2 LQKENI. V dropped 4 bases and J dropped 6 bases, with 18 bases sitting between them. The CDR3 reads CASSLLTTRRPGELFF. In DNA form, the CDR3 reads TGTGCCAGCTCACTACTGACTACTAGAAGGCCCGGGGAGCTGTTTTTT. Variable domain in full (rest from reference TRBV18 and TRBJ2-2): NAGVMQNPRHLVRRRGQEARLRCSPMKGHSHVYWYRQLPEEGLKFMVYLQKENIIDESGMPKERFSAEFPKEGPSILRIQQVVRGDSAAYFCASSLLTTRRPGELFFGEGSRLTVL.

This clonotype showed up just a few times. In nucleotides, the CDR3 is TGTGCCAGCAGTCTCTGGACAGGGTCGACCGGAAACACCATATATTTT. It translates to CASSLWTGSTGNTIYF. The rearrangement links TRBV28 to TRBJ1-3, with TRBD1 matching 8 bases. Germline loops: CDR1 MDHEN, CDR2 SYDVKM. The V and J ends lost 5 bases and 4 bases, in that order; junction bases with no gene match: 10. The CDR3 sequence is 16 residues long.

There are a few counts of this clonotype. The rearrangement uses TRBV20-1 and TRBJ1-1; D gene unclear. The germline V gene encodes CDR1 DFQATT and CDR2 SNEGSKA (reference sequence). Trimming took 3 bases from V and 2 from J, leaving 10 bases between them. The CDR3 covers 13 residues. The CDR3 here is CSASYKLNTEAFF. The CDR3 coding sequence is TGCAGTGCTAGTTACAAGCTAAACACTGAAGCTTTCTTT.

This clonotype has just a few counts. The rearrangement uses TRBV7-2 and TRBJ2-7; possibly TRBD1 for D (6 bases). There are 13 residues in the CDR3. CDR1 is SGHTA, CDR2 FQGNSA, per germline. V lost 6 bases and J 0 bases, leaving 9 bases between the germline ends. CDR3 nucleotide sequence: TGTGCCAGCAGGGGGACACTCTCCTACGAGCAGTACTTC. It is translated as CASRGTLSYEQYF.

The chain couples TRBV9 to TRBJ1-4; D is perhaps TRBD1 (6 bases). In germline, CDR1 is SGDLS, CDR2 YYNGEE. There are 14 residues in the CDR3. V lost 0 bases, J lost 6 bases, and 9 bases lay in between. CDR3 region: CASSVAQGDEKLFF. The CDR3 nucleotides are TGTGCCAGCAGCGTAGCACAGGGTGATGAAAAACTGTTTTTT.

This clonotype was counted only a few times. V is TRBV28 and J is TRBJ2-1; TRBD1 is a possible D gene (6 bases). Trimming removed 8 bases from V and 10 bases from J, with 9 bases in between. The CDR3 contains 10 residues. Per germline, CDR1 MDHEN and CDR2 SYDVKM. The CDR3 DNA reads TGTGCCAGCGGGGGCAGGGAGCAGTTCTTC. Encoded protein: CASGGREQFF. Drawing the rest from reference TRBV28 and TRBJ2-1, the complete variable domain is DVKVTQSSRYLVKRTGEKVFLECVQDMDHENMFWYRQDPGLGLRLIYFSYDVKMKEKGDIPEGYSVSREKKERFSLILESASTNQTSMYLCASGGREQFFGPGTRLTVL.